The entry below gives a single TCR beta chain sequence along with its context. This sample was included in a study of T cell changes during pregnancy in multiple sclerosis. CDR3 length: 15 amino acids. The ends were cut back, 0 bases at V and 1 base at J, with 10 bases in the middle. Germline CDR1 reads SGHRS; CDR2 reads YFSETQ. Only in-frame clones appear in the TCRdb table, and some are missing; sequencing was by immunoSEQ multiplex PCR. The sample lists about 93,000 clones, around 92% occurring once. Here the sequenced sample was peripheral blood, taken after pregnancy. The receptor was derived from a female donor with multiple sclerosis, enrolled in a pregnancy study. V is TRBV5-1 and J is TRBJ2-5; D possibly corresponds to TRBD2 (5 bases). This CDR3 is CASSLVLATQETQYF. The CDR3 DNA reads as TGCGCCAGCAGCTTGGTGCTAGCTACCCAAGAGACCCAGTACTTC. Complete variable domain (other parts from reference TRBV5-1 and TRBJ2-5): KAGVTQTPRYLIKTRGQQVTLSCSPISGHRSVSWYQQTPGQGLQFLFEYFSETQRNKGNFPGRFSGRQFSNSRSEMNVSTLELGDSALYLCASSLVLATQETQYFGPGTRLLVL.